The sequence of this TCR beta chain was determined in a study of cytomegalovirus exposure and HLA in healthy donors. PCR amplification relied on 60 Vbeta primers (plus 13 Jbeta primers). Using immunoSEQ multiplex PCR, the repertoire was profiled, and TCRdb retains in-frame clones only, with some absent. The sample holds about 110,000 clones. The ends lost 5 bases at V and 1 base at J; junction bases unmatched: 13. The CDR3 extends over 19 amino acids. CDR1 and CDR2 from the germline V gene are MGHRA and YSYEKL. What was sequenced was PBMCs. The sequence was obtained from a man aged 25-45 years in good health and CMV-seronegative. The J gene is TRBJ2-3, the V gene TRBV4-1; 12 bases align to TRBD2. The CDR3 spells CASSAGRLAGGGGTDTQYF. The CDR3, as DNA: TGCGCCAGCAGCGCCGGGAGGCTAGCGGGGGGGGGCGGCACAGATACGCAGTATTTT.